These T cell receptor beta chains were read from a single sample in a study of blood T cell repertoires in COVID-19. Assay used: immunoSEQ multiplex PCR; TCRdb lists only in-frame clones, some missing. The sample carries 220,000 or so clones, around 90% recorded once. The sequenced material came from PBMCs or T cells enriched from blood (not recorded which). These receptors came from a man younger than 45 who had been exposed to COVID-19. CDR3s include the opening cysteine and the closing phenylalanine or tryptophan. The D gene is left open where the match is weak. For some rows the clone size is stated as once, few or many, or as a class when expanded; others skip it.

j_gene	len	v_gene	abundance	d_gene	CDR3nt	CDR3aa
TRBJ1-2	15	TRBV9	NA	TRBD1	TGTGCCAGCAGCGTAGCCCCACAGGGGGACTATGGCTACACCTTC	CASSVAPQGDYGYTF
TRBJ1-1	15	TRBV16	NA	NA	TGTGCCAGCAGCCATACAGGGATGATGAACACTGAAGCTTTCTTT	CASSHTGMMNTEAFF
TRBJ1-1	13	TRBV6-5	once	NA	TGTGCCAGCAGCCGAGGAAGGGGGACTGAAGCTTTCTTT	CASSRGRGTEAFF
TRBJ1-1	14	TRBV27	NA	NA	TGTGCCAGCAGTCTCCCAGGGGCGCCCACTGAAGCTTTCTTT	CASSLPGAPTEAFF
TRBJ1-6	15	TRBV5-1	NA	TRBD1	TGCGCCAGCAGCTTTCGACAGGGAACTAATTCACCCCTCCACTTT	CASSFRQGTNSPLHF
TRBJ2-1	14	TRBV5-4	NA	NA	TGTGCCAGCAGCTTGGCAGGTTCGTCCAATGAGCAGTTCTTC	CASSLAGSSNEQFF
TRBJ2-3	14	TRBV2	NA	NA	TGTGCCAGCTCCACCCAGGGCGCTACAGATACGCAGTATTTT	CASSTQGATDTQYF
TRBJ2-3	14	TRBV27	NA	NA	TGTGCCAGCAGCCCAACGAGGGTTTGGGATACGCAGTATTTT	CASSPTRVWDTQYF
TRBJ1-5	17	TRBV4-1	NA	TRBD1	TGCGCCAGCAGCCAACTACTCCTCCGGGACAGAAATCAGCCCCAGCATTTT	CASSQLLLRDRNQPQHF
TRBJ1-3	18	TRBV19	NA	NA	TGTGCCAGTACCAGCCTGGGGGCCGGGCCGAGCTCTGGAAACACCATATATTTT	CASTSLGAGPSSGNTIYF
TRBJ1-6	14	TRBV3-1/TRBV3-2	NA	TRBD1	TGTGCCAGCAGCCTTGGACAGGGTGGTTCACCCCTCCACTTT	CASSLGQGGSPLHF
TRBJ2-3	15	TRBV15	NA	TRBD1	TGTGCCACCAGCAGATCGGACAGGTCAACAGATACGCAGTATTTT	CATSRSDRSTDTQYF
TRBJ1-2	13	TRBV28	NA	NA	TGTGCCAGCAGTTTGGGCCGGAACTATGGCTACACCTTC	CASSLGRNYGYTF
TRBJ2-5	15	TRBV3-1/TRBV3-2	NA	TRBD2	TGTGCCAGCCGAGATCTAGCGGGCGGGCGAGAGACCCAGTACTTC	CASRDLAGGRETQYF
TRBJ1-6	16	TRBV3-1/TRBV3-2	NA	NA	TGTGCCAGCAGCCAAGGCACCTGGACAGATAATTCACCCCTCCACTTT	CASSQGTWTDNSPLHF
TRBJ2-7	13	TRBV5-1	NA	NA	TGCGCCAGCAGCTTGCGGAGTCCCTACGAGCAGTACTTC	CASSLRSPYEQYF
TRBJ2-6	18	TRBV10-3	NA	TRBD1	TGTGCCATCAGTGATTGGGGACAGGGGGCCTCTGGGGCCAACGTCCTGACTTTC	CAISDWGQGASGANVLTF
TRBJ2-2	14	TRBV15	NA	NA	TGTGCCACCAGCAGAGAAGCCGTAACCGGGGAGCTGTTTTTT	CATSREAVTGELFF
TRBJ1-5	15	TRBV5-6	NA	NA	TGTGCCAGCAGCCGACAGACTAGCAGCAATCAGCCCCAGCATTTT	CASSRQTSSNQPQHF
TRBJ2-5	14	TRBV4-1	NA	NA	TGCGCCAGCAGCCAAGATTTGGGGCGGGAGACCCAGTACTTC	CASSQDLGRETQYF
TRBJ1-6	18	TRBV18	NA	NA	TGTGCCAGCTCACCACCCCTGCAGGGGAGTGAGGCCCTATCACCCCTCCACTTT	CASSPPLQGSEALSPLHF
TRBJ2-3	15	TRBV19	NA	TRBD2	TGTGCCAGTAGAATCGGGACTAGCGGCACAGATACGCAGTATTTT	CASRIGTSGTDTQYF
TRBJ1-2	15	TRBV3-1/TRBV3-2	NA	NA	TGTGCCAGCAGCCTCCGGGACACTCCTAACTATGGCTACACCTTC	CASSLRDTPNYGYTF
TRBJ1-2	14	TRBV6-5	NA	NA	TGTGCCAGCAGTTACTCGGGGAGTAACTATGGCTACACCTTC	CASSYSGSNYGYTF
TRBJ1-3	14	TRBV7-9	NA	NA	TGTGCCAGCAGCTTAGGAGTCTCTGGAAACACCATATATTTT	CASSLGVSGNTIYF
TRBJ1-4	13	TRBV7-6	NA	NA	TGTGCCAGCAGCCTTAATTTACGGGAAAAACTGTTTTTT	CASSLNLREKLFF
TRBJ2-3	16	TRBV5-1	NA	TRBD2	TGCGCCAGCACCTCTGGAGGCGGGGGAGCCACAGATACGCAGTATTTT	CASTSGGGGATDTQYF
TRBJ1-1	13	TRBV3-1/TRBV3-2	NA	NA	TGTGCCAGCAGCCAGGGGGCCTACACTGAAGCTTTCTTT	CASSQGAYTEAFF
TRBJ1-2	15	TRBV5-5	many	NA	TGTGCCAGCAGCCCGAACCCTAGGCAAAGCTATGGCTACACCTTC	CASSPNPRQSYGYTF
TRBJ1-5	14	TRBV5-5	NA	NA	TGTGCCAGCAGCTTAGGCTGGGCCGATCAGCCCCAGCATTTT	CASSLGWADQPQHF
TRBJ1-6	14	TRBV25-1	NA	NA	TGTGCCAGCAGTGGGTGGCAGGAAGATTCACCCCTCCACTTT	CASSGWQEDSPLHF
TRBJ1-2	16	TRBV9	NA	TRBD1	TGTGCCAGCAGCGTAGGGACAGGAGTTATATCCTATGGCTACACCTTC	CASSVGTGVISYGYTF
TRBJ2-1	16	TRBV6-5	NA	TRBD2	TGTGCCAGCAGTTACTTTTTAAGCGGGGGCCAGGGTGAGCAGTTCTTC	CASSYFLSGGQGEQFF
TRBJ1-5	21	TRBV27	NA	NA	TGTGCCAGCAGCCCCTCCGGGGGGGGCGCGGGGTATCGGTGGGGGAAACAGCCCCAGCATTTT	CASSPSGGGAGYRWGKQPQHF
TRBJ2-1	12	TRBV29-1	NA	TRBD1	TGCAGCGGTAGACAGGGATACAATGAGCAGTTCTTC	CSGRQGYNEQFF
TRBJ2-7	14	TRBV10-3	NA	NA	TGTGCCATCAGTGGGATTCGGACTGAGTACGAGCAGTACTTC	CAISGIRTEYEQYF
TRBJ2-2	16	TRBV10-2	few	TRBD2	TGCGCCAGCAGTGAGTCTACAGGCGGACTAGCCGGGGAGCTGTTTTTT	CASSESTGGLAGELFF
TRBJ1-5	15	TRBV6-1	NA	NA	TGTGCCAGCAGTGAGAGGGCTAGCAGCAATCAGCCCCAGCATTTT	CASSERASSNQPQHF
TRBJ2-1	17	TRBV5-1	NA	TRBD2	TGCGCCAGCAGCTTGCGCCCGGCTAGCGGGCGATGGGATGAGCAGTTCTTC	CASSLRPASGRWDEQFF
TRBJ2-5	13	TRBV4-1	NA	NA	TGCGCCAGCAGCCAGCGGCTCCAAGAGACCCAGTACTTC	CASSQRLQETQYF
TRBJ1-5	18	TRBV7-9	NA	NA	TGTGCCAGCAGCTTAGTTGTTCCAGGGCGTTTTGGCAATCAGCCCCAGCATTTT	CASSLVVPGRFGNQPQHF
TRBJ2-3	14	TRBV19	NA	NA	TGTGCCAGTAGCATTGGCCCCATGAGGGATACGCAGTATTTT	CASSIGPMRDTQYF
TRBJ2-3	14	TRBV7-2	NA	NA	TGTGCCAGCAGCTGGGGGGGCTACACAGATACGCAGTATTTT	CASSWGGYTDTQYF
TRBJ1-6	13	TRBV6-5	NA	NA	TGTGCCAGCAGTTTCGGGGGAAATTCACCCCTCCACTTT	CASSFGGNSPLHF
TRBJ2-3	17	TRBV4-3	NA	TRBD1	TGCGCCAGCAGCCTTTTAGGACAGGGGTTCATCACAGATACGCAGTATTTT	CASSLLGQGFITDTQYF
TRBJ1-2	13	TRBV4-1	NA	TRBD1	TGCGCCAGCAGCCAACAGGGGGACTATGGCTACACCTTC	CASSQQGDYGYTF